The T cell receptor (beta chain) described here comes from a study of blood T cells in healthy people across ages. Study-level background: About one barcoded beta molecule per two T cells was captured by template switching.

Study-level points and caveats: Using unsorted PBMCs precluded a conclusive naive versus antigen-experienced comparison.

About this clonotype itself: As yet, its antigen is unknown.

Per sample, extraction of total RNA gave at least 6 micrograms in every case. The CDR3 runs to 12 residues. V lost 4 bases and J 7 bases, leaving 10 bases between the germline ends. PCR was performed a second time for about 7 to 11 cycles using a sample-barcoded 5' primer and a J-beta primer mix. Tagging of each cDNA molecule was performed by a template-switch adaptor with 12 random nucleotides. TCRdb ran MiXCR on the 5' RACE reads and lists one entry per CDR3 protein. Of 710,000 or so distinct CDR3 sequences in the sample, over 20% were seen once. The source is an older man in good health. The V and J genes are TRBV12-3 or TRBV12-4 and TRBJ1-1; a weak D match, TRBD1 (5 bases). Sequenced: blood. This CDR3 is CASSWQGGEAFF. In DNA, the CDR3 is TGTGCCAGCAGTTGGCAGGGAGGTGAAGCTTTCTTT.